This passage covers 2 T cell receptor beta chains from one sample sequenced in a study of T-cell memory formation after mild COVID-19. TCRdb redid the calling of the 5' RACE reads with MiXCR, one entry per CDR3 protein. The data show 470,000 or so distinct CDR3 sequences, approximately 19% seen once. The sequenced sample was PBMCs or a T cell subset sorted from them (not recorded which). The receptors shown here come from a man between 18 and 35 years old who had mild COVID-19 (a few samples of this study predate the infection). Cell type and time point are not known.

The chain combines TRBV7-8 with TRBJ2-1, with a possible D match to TRBD1 (6 bases). Per germline, CDR1 SGHVS and CDR2 FQNEAQ. There are 14 residues in the CDR3. V lost 6 bases and J 8 bases, leaving 17 bases between the germline ends. The CDR3 nucleotides read TGTGCCAGCAGAAGCATTACAGGGTTCCATGAGCAGTTCTTC. It translates to CASRSITGFHEQFF.

The table lists this clonotype with a few counts. The chain combines TRBV5-1 with TRBJ2-5; unclear D gene. The V and J ends lost 1 base and 0 bases respectively, with 7 bases between them. Germline CDR1 SGHRS, CDR2 YFSETQ. The CDR3 has 14 amino acids. The DNA for the CDR3 is TGCGCCAGCAGCTTGTTATATAACCAAGAGACCCAGTACTTC. Amino acids: CASSLLYNQETQYF.